This T cell receptor beta chain stems from a study of T cells after yellow fever vaccination (dated by TCRdb to between 2018 and 2020). As for the study more broadly: The SMART-Seq v4 Ultra Low Input RNA kit was used to prepare libraries from fractions with low cell numbers. To follow T-cell clones before and after primary and booster YFV17D yellow fever vaccination, bulk TCR alpha and beta repertoires were sequenced over time. Two healthy male donors made up the cohort, one aged 18 to 29 years and the other aged 30 to 40 years. Bulk PBMC replicates and cell subsets were isolated from blood drawn at multiple timepoints before and after both primary and secondary immunization. General study outcomes and caveats: Compared with the primary T-cell response, the secondary T-cell response was faster but weaker, reaching its peak on day 5 rather than on day 15. Because only two donors were included in the study, the extent to which the findings can be generalized is limited. A small fraction of clonotypes showed up in both the CD4 and CD8 compartments, probably as a result of convergent recombination. Most clones expanded after primary vaccination (approximately 97% of CD4 and 88% of CD8) were re-detected after the booster, suggesting that broad memory maintenance occurred. Computational filtering was required because FACS-sorted repertoires could contain abundant contaminating clonotypes from the bulk population.

The run used an Illumina NovaSeq 6000. TCR cDNA was made using 5'RACE template switching, a step that added a universal primer site and unique molecular identifiers. Priming of cDNA synthesis was performed from both the TCR alpha and TCR beta constant segments. Library amplification involved two PCR steps, and the second step added sample barcodes and sequencing adapters. Libraries were sequenced on Illumina HiSeq 2500 (2x100 bp) or NovaSeq (2x150 bp). The authors' analysis ran thus. Demultiplexing of reads and collapsing into UMI consensus sequences were performed with MIGEC, and V(D)J alignment was carried out with MiXCR. Clonotypes responding to the vaccine were identified with edgeR on replicate PBMC samples, with the criteria of FDR below 0.01 and a log2 fold change above 5 up to day 15. Bulk clonotypes were assigned CD4 or CD8 identity according to which sequenced CD4 or CD8 repertoire held them at higher abundance. Using fastp at Q25 and MiXCR, TCRdb reprocessed the public reads and kept productive beta chains. All rows with the same CDR3 protein become a single entry with the most common DNA and genes. TCRdb's processing, not the study's, gives the V and J calls here. Here the sample has some 120,000 distinct CDR3 sequences; 13% to 15% occur a single time. The ten largest clones take up approximately 43% of the sample.

The treatment or condition label corresponds to: live attenuated yellow fever vaccine strain. A standard Ficoll-Paque protocol was used to isolate PBMCs from peripheral blood. Dynabeads CD4 and CD8 positive selection kits were used to isolate CD4 and CD8 T-cell fractions. TriZol was used to extract RNA from bulk PBMCs, from CD4 and CD8 fractions, and from dextramer-positive and dextramer-negative fractions. From the germline V gene, CDR1 is SGHTA and CDR2 is FQGNSA. The junction carries 3 bases between V and J, which are trimmed by 3 bases and 6 bases respectively. The CDR3 has 11 amino acids, counting the end cysteine and phenylalanine. Only the CDR3 part of the read is kept: 33 bases, read in frame from the first base. This clonotype was found many times. What this receptor recognizes is not known. Base qualities are not provided; no much larger clone lies one nucleotide away.

The rearranged chain carries TRBV7-2 and TRBJ2-1; the D gene cannot be named for sure. The input for sequencing was CD8+ T cells sorted from PBMCs, taken 5 days after the yellow fever booster vaccination. The sequence came from a man younger than 35 who received the YFV17D yellow fever vaccine. The CDR3 sequence is CASSFGNEQFF. The bases are TGTGCCAGCAGCTTCGGCAATGAGCAGTTCTTC.